This T cell receptor beta chain came from a study of Ad26.COV2.S vaccination and SARS-CoV-2 variants. Whole-study results and caveats: The study found similar non-spike TCR breadth in vaccine and placebo recipients. Breadth, reportedly substantial, characterized the spike-specific CD8+ and CD4+ T cell responses after vaccination. While placebo recipients had lower spike-specific TCR breadth, vaccine recipients had more.

A note on this clone: What it binds is not known.

Data came from immunoSEQ multiplex PCR; TCRdb stores just in-frame clones and leaves some out. The sample contains approximately 140,000 clones, roughly 85% of which appear only once. CDR1 is MDHEN and CDR2 is SYDVKM in the germline V gene. Between the trimmed V and J ends, which lost 7 bases and 3 bases, there was a span of 19 bases. The CDR3 length is 15 residues. The J gene is TRBJ2-7, the V gene TRBV28, with D perhaps matching TRBD2 (7 bases). This sequence originates from a human donor who had recovered from COVID-19. The sample consisted of peripheral blood, taken after recovery from COVID-19. This CDR3 reads CASNLGGAGDYEQYF. The CDR3, as DNA: TGTGCCAGCAACCTGGGGGGGGCTGGGGACTACGAGCAGTACTTC.